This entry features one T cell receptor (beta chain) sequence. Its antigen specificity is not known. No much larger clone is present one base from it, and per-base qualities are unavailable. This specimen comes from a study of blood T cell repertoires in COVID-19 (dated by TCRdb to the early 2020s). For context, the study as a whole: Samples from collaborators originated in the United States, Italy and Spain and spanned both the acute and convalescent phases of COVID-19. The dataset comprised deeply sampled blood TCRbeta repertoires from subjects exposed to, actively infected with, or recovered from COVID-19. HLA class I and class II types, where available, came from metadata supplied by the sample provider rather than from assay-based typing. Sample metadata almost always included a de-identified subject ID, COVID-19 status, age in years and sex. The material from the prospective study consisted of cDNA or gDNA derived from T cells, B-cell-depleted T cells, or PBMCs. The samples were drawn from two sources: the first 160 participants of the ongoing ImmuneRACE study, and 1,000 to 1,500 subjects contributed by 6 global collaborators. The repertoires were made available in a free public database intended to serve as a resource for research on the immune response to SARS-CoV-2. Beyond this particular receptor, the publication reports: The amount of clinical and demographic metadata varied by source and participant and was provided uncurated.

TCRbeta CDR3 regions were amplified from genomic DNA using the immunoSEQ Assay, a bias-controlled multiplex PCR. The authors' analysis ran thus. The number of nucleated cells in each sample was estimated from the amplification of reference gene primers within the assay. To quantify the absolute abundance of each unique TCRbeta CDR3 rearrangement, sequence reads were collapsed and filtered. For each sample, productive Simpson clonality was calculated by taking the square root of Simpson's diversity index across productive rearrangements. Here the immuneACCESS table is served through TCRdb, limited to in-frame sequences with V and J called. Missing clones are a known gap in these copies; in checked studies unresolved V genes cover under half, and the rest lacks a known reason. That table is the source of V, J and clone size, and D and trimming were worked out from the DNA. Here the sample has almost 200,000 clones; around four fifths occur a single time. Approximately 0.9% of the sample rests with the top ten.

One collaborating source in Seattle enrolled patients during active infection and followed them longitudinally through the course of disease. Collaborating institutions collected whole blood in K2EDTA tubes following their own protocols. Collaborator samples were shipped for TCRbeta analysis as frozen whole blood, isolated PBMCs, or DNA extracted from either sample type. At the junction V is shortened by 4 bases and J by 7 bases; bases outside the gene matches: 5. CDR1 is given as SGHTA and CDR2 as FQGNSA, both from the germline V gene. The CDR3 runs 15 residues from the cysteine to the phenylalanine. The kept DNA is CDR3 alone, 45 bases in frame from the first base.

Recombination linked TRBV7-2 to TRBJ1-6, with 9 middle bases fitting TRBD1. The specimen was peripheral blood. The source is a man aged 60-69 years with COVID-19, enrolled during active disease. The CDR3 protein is CASSSQGAGNSPLHF. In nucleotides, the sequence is TGTGCCAGCAGCTCACAGGGGGCGGGGAATTCACCCCTCCACTTT.